Shown below are 24 T cell receptor beta chains from a single sample sequenced in a study of blood T cells in healthy people across ages. Through a sample-barcoded 5' primer and a J-beta primer mix, a second PCR was run for about 6 to 11 cycles. A single record per CDR3 protein comes from TCRdb applying MiXCR to the 5' RACE reads. Of about 830,000 distinct CDR3 sequences in the sample, over 45% were seen once. The sample consisted of blood. Receptors were obtained from a man younger than 40 in good health.

The J gene is TRBJ1-2, the V gene TRBV10-3; possibly TRBD1 for D (5 bases). The CDR3 consists of 12 residues. Germline V CDR1 and CDR2: ENHRY, SYGVKD. Trimming left V 0 bases short and J 6 bases short, with 5 bases between. CDR3 loop: CAISESGDGYTF. CDR3 nucleotides: TGTGCCATCAGTGAGTCGGGGGATGGCTACACCTTC.

The chain recombines TRBV5-4 with TRBJ1-2, with TRBD1 matching 9 bases. Germline V gene lookup returns CDR1 SGHNT and CDR2 YYREEE (reference sequence). This CDR3 is 16 amino acids long. With 0 bases clipped from V and 8 bases from J, the junction kept 11 bases outside the gene matches. The CDR3 DNA sequence: TGTGCCAGCAGCTTGGTAATGGGACAGGGCCTACCCGGCTACACCTTC. Amino acids: CASSLVMGQGLPGYTF.

This chain joins TRBV6-1 and TRBJ1-1; a weak D match, TRBD1 (6 bases). The CDR3 runs 14 residues. Germline CDR1 MNHNS, CDR2 SASEGT. Trimming took off 6 bases at V and 1 base at J, with 12 bases between the two ends. This CDR3 is CASRTGHRNTEAFF. CDR3 sequence (DNA): TGTGCCAGCAGGACGGGACATCGGAACACTGAAGCTTTCTTT.

This clonotype was counted only a few times. The V gene is TRBV6-5, the J gene TRBJ2-5, with D uncertain. The end of the DNA aligns better with TRBJ2-7, so the J call may be wrong. This CDR3 comprises 14 residues. Germline CDR1 and CDR2: MNHEY and SVGAGI. The CDR3 loop reads CASSSGVGGYEQYF. In nucleotides, the CDR3 is TGTGCCAGCAGTTCAGGTGTTGGTGGGTACGAGCAGTACTTC.

The sample holds one count of this clonotype. The rearrangement joins TRBV20-1 to TRBJ2-3; 8 nucleotides align to TRBD2. Germline assignment: CDR1 DFQATT and CDR2 SNEGSKA (reference sequence). This CDR3 comprises 16 residues. The V segment lost 3 bases and the J segment 4 bases; nucleotides outside the gene matches: 12. CDR3 amino acids: CSARSWGTRNADTQYF. The DNA for the CDR3 is TGCAGTGCTAGGAGTTGGGGGACTAGGAACGCAGATACGCAGTATTTT.

This clonotype appeared a single time. V gene TRBV12-3 or TRBV12-4 combines with J gene TRBJ2-3; tentative D call: TRBD1 (5 bases). The CDR3 has 18 residues. Trimming took off 5 bases at V and 4 bases at J, with 25 bases between the two ends. The DNA for the CDR3 is TGTGCCAGCAGTAAGTCTGGCCGAGTAGGGGTCGAGGCAGATACGCAGTATTTT. It codes for CASSKSGRVGVEADTQYF.

The chain carries TRBV20-1 and TRBJ1-4; D may be TRBD1 (5 bases). The CDR3 length is 14 residues. CDR1 and CDR2 (germline): DFQATT, SNEGSKA (reference sequence). The ends were cut back, 3 bases at V and 4 bases at J, with 12 bases in the middle. The CDR3 DNA sequence: TGCAGTGCTAGCTACGGACAAGTTAATGAAAAACTGTTTTTT. Translation gives CSASYGQVNEKLFF.

The rearrangement joins TRBV20-1 to TRBJ1-2; D uncertain. This CDR3 is built from 17 residues. Trimming removed 1 base at V and 1 base at J, with 19 bases between. Germline CDR1 is DFQATT and CDR2 is SNEGSKA (reference sequence). This chain's CDR3 is CSARATGFPAHNYGYTF. As DNA, the CDR3 is TGCAGTGCTAGAGCGACGGGGTTCCCGGCCCATAACTATGGCTACACCTTC.

The chain links TRBV3-1 to TRBJ2-5; D is unclear. The CDR3 spans 14 residues. The germline V gene encodes CDR1 LGHDT and CDR2 YNNKEL (reference sequence). Trimming took 4 bases from V and 5 from J, leaving 14 bases between them. The CDR3 DNA reads as TGTGCCAGCAGCCCGGGTCCTCTAGGGGAGACCCAGTACTTC. Protein: CASSPGPLGETQYF.

This clonotype was detected a few times. V usage is TRBV15 and J usage is TRBJ2-7, with D uncertain. The CDR3 length is 12 residues. The V end was cut by 3 bases, the J end by 5 bases, with 8 bases between. Germline CDR1 reads LNHNV; CDR2 reads YYDKDF (reference sequence). CDR3 DNA sequence: TGTGCCACCAGCAGTCTAGGGAACGAGCAGTACTTC. As protein: CATSSLGNEQYF.

This chain joins TRBV10-3 and TRBJ1-2; tentatively, D is TRBD1 (5 bases). This CDR3 spans 16 amino acids. The V end was cut by 9 bases, the J end by 0 bases, with 20 bases between. Germline V CDR1 and CDR2: ENHRY, SYGVKD. CDR3 in DNA: TGTGCCATAACCCCCGACGGGACGGAGGCTAACTATGGCTACACCTTC. Residues: CAITPDGTEANYGYTF.

In its sample, this clonotype ranks as medium-sized. This chain uses TRBV15 with TRBJ1-1; D not certain. Germline V lookup: CDR1 LNHNV, CDR2 YYDKDF (reference sequence). Trimming stripped 0 bases from V and 5 bases from J, with 7 bases between. The CDR3 totals 13 residues. DNA of the CDR3: TGTGCCACCAGCAGAGATCGAAGGACTGAAGCTTTCTTT. It yields the protein CATSRDRRTEAFF.

Points on this clonotype: Sequence at one end of the junction differs from germline and may be a read error. The V and J genes are TRBV12-3 or TRBV12-4 and TRBJ2-3; the match to TRBD1 covers 10 bases. This CDR3 has 15 amino acids. DNA for the CDR3: TGTGCCAGCAGTTTGGGGACAGGGGTGACAGATGCGCAGTATTTT. It yields the protein CASSLGTGVTDAQYF.

The chain employs TRBV4-3 and TRBJ1-1; possible D gene TRBD1, 6 bases. V lost 4 bases, J lost 4 bases, and 13 bases lay in between. The length of the CDR3 is 14 residues. Germline V CDR1 and CDR2: LGHNA, YSLEER. CDR3: CASSPNRVSTEAFF. CDR3 DNA: TGCGCCAGCAGCCCTAACAGGGTAAGCACTGAAGCTTTCTTT.

The sample holds many counts of this clonotype. The genes are TRBV28 and TRBJ2-1; D gene unclear. Germline lookup yields CDR1 MDHEN and CDR2 SYDVKM. CDR3 length: 12 amino acids. Trimming cost V 5 bases and J 4 bases, with 6 bases left between them. The CDR3 is CASSLEYNEQFF. The DNA for the CDR3 is TGTGCCAGCAGTCTCGAGTACAATGAGCAGTTCTTC.

This chain uses TRBV27 with TRBJ2-7, with TRBD1 matching over 10 bases. Trimming cost V 5 bases and J 6 bases; bases outside gene matches: 7. The CDR3 totals 14 residues. Germline V gene lookup returns CDR1 MNHEY and CDR2 SMNVEV (reference sequence). The chain's CDR3 is CASSPWTGGIEQYF. The DNA of the CDR3 is TGTGCCAGCAGTCCCTGGACAGGGGGGATCGAGCAGTACTTC.

The V gene is TRBV27, the J gene TRBJ2-3, with D perhaps matching TRBD1 or TRBD2 (5 bases each). The V end was cut by 5 bases, the J end by 1 base, with 13 bases between. CDR3 length: 15 amino acids. In germline, CDR1 is MNHEY, CDR2 SMNVEV (reference sequence). The CDR3 reads CASSLRVGGTDTQYF. The DNA of the CDR3 is TGTGCCAGCAGTCTACGGGTGGGGGGCACAGATACGCAGTATTTT.

The rearrangement links TRBV6-5 to TRBJ1-2; tentative D call: TRBD1 (5 bases). Germline assignment: CDR1 MNHEY and CDR2 SVGAGI. This CDR3 has 15 residues. V was cut by 6 bases and J by 5 bases, with 19 bases left in between. DNA for the CDR3: TGTGCCAGCAGAACATCTCGGCCAGGGCCATATGGCTACACCTTC. This encodes CASRTSRPGPYGYTF.

This rearrangement joins TRBV2 to TRBJ1-2; 8 nucleotides match TRBD1. J was trimmed by 7 bases and V by 4 bases; bases with no gene match: 5. The length of the CDR3 is 13 residues. Germline CDR1 reads SNHLY; CDR2 reads FYNNEI. The CDR3: CASSGTGQSGYTF. CDR3 DNA sequence: TGTGCCAGCAGTGGGACAGGGCAGAGTGGCTACACCTTC.

The gene calls are TRBV7-2 and TRBJ2-5; 8 nucleotides line up with TRBD2. Germline trimming cut 8 bases from V and 5 bases from J; bases unmatched to any gene: 13. The CDR3 loop spans 15 amino acids. CDR1 and CDR2 (germline): SGHTA, FQGNSA. CDR3 residues: CASGYRAGVSETQYF. The CDR3 nucleotides are TGTGCCAGCGGCTACCGAGCGGGAGTATCGGAGACCCAGTACTTC.

The V call is TRBV25-1, the J call TRBJ2-6, with unresolved D. Trimming removed 10 bases from V and 0 bases from J, with 13 bases in between. Germline CDR1 and CDR2: MGHDK and SYGVNS. The CDR3 totals 15 residues. The DNA of the CDR3 is TGTGCCACCACAAGTCGGACCTCTGGGGCCAACGTCCTGACTTTC. Its translation: CATTSRTSGANVLTF.

J is TRBJ2-1 and V is TRBV28, with 10 bases lining up with TRBD2. The V gene's germline CDR1 is MDHEN and CDR2 SYDVKM. The CDR3 is 16 amino acids. The V segment lost 8 bases and the J segment 9 bases; nucleotides outside the gene matches: 16. CDR3 sequence reads: CASSTTSGKGLGEQFF. In DNA, the CDR3 is TGTGCCAGCTCAACCACTAGCGGGAAAGGGCTTGGTGAGCAGTTCTTC.

This clonotype was picked up a small number of times. V and J are TRBV29-1 and TRBJ2-7; D gene ambiguous. CDR3 length: 11 amino acids. Trimming left V 3 bases short and J 3 bases short, with 6 bases between. Germline values: CDR1 SQVTM, CDR2 ANQGSEA. CDR3 sequence reads: CSVDFDYEQYF. CDR3 in DNA: TGCAGCGTTGATTTCGACTACGAGCAGTACTTC.

The CDR3 DNA reads as TGTGCCAGCAGCCCGGCGGACAGCTATACCTACGAGCAGTACTTC. Its translation: CASSPADSYTYEQYF. This chain uses TRBV6-2 or TRBV6-3 with TRBJ2-7, with D possibly being TRBD1 (6 bases). The CDR3 length is 15 residues. V was clipped by 6 bases and J by 2 bases, with 17 bases between them. Germline CDR1 is MNHEY and CDR2 is SVGEGT.